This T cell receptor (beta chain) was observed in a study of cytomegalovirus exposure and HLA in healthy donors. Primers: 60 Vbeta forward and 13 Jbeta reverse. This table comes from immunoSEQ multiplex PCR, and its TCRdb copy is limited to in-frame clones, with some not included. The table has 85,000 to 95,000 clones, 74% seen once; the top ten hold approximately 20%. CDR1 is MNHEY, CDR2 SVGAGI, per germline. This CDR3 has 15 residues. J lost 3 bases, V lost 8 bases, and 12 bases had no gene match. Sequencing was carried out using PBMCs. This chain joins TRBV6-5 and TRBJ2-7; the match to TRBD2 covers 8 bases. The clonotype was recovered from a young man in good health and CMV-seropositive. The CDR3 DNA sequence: TGTGCCAGCGTTTCCATAGCGGGGAACTTCTACGAGCAGTACTTC. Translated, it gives CASVSIAGNFYEQYF.